A selection of T cell receptor beta chains follows, all from one sample in a study of human T cells and chemical hapten exposure. TCRdb ran MiXCR on the RACE reads and lists one entry per CDR3 protein. The table records around 71,000 distinct CDR3 sequences, approximately 9.4% of them present only once. Sequencing used whole blood, obtained in connection with sensitization to the hapten diphenylcyclopropenone (DPC). Source of these receptors: a woman in her thirties or forties with alopecia areata. Some clones in this sample may be carry-over from other donors' samples. Both conserved end residues are part of each CDR3. D genes are given only for firm matches. Clone sizes are given selectively: once, few, many, or a class where the clone is expanded.

cdr3_nt cdr3_aa clone_size j_call v_call d_call
TGTGCCAGCAGCCCCGACGGTCGAGCGGGGGACACAGATACGCAGTATTTT CASSPDGRAGDTDTQYF many TRBJ2-3 TRBV12-3/TRBV12-4 TRBD2
TGTGCCTCAGCGGGGGGCGGGCGTGAGCAGTTCTTC CASAGGGREQFF many TRBJ2-1 TRBV19 TRBD2
TGTGCCAGCAGCTCTGTGAGCGAGGGGGGCTCCTACGAGCAGTACTTC CASSSVSEGGSYEQYF few TRBJ2-7 TRBV28 NA
TGCGCCAGCAGCTTGGGGTTGAGCAATCAGCCCCAGCATTTT CASSLGLSNQPQHF few TRBJ1-5 TRBV5-1 NA
TGTGCCAGCAGCTCAGCGTCCGGGACTAGCGGCTCAGATACGCAGTATTTT CASSSASGTSGSDTQYF few TRBJ2-3 TRBV11-3 TRBD2
TGCGCCAGCAGCTTGGCGTTCTCTAGCGGGGGTCCGCGAGAGACCCAGTACTTC CASSLAFSSGGPRETQYF many TRBJ2-5 TRBV5-1 TRBD2
TGCAGCGCGCAACCTGAAGCTTTCTTT CSAQPEAFF NA TRBJ1-1 TRBV29-1 NA
TGTGCCAGTAAGGGAAGTTGGAGCAATCAGCCCCAGCATTTT CASKGSWSNQPQHF many TRBJ1-5 TRBV19 NA
TGTGCCAGCAGCTTGGAGGGGCCGTATTCGCAGTATTTT CASSLEGPYSQYF many TRBJ2-3 TRBV7-2 NA
TGTGCCAGCAGCCGGGCTCTGGGGCGGGTTCCTAATTCACCCCTCCACTTT CASSRALGRVPNSPLHF many TRBJ1-6 TRBV5-4 NA
TGTGCCAGCAGTTTAGGGGCAGCCTCTGGAAACACCATATATTTT CASSLGAASGNTIYF many TRBJ1-3 TRBV12-3/TRBV12-4 NA
TGTGCCAGCAGTTTATTCCAGGGTACTGGGGGCTACACCTTC CASSLFQGTGGYTF NA TRBJ1-2 TRBV27 NA
TGCAGTGCTAGAAGGGGGGTGGGAGATACGCAGTATTTT CSARRGVGDTQYF few TRBJ2-3 TRBV20-1 NA
TGCGCCAGCAGCCAAGTCTGGGGGGGGGCCTCCTACAATGAGCAGTTCTTC CASSQVWGGASYNEQFF few TRBJ2-1 TRBV4-1 NA
TGTGCCAGCAGTGTTGGCACGGGGACTATGGATACGCAGTATTTT CASSVGTGTMDTQYF few TRBJ2-3 TRBV2 TRBD2
TGTGCCAGCAGCCAAGTGTCCAGCGGGGTCACAGATACGCAGTATTTT CASSQVSSGVTDTQYF many TRBJ2-3 TRBV4-2 TRBD2
TGTGCCACCAGTGACTCGCTAGCGGGGGGCCAAGAGACCCAGTACTTC CATSDSLAGGQETQYF many TRBJ2-5 TRBV24-1 TRBD2
TGCGCCAGCAGCCTTGCGACAGGGGTCCAAGAGACCCAGTACTTC CASSLATGVQETQYF many TRBJ2-5 TRBV4-3 TRBD1
TGTGCCAGCAGTTTTGGGCCCGACAGTGGGGATACGCAGTATTTT CASSFGPDSGDTQYF few TRBJ2-3 TRBV12-3/TRBV12-4 NA
TGTGCCAGCAGCTTAGCAGATACGCAGTATTTT CASSLADTQYF many TRBJ2-3 TRBV7-9 NA
TGCAGCGTTGAAGTCCCTAGCACAGATACGCAGTATTTT CSVEVPSTDTQYF few TRBJ2-3 TRBV29-1 NA
TGCGCCAGCAGCCAAGAAGGGTTAGCGGGGGGTGACACCGGGGAGCTGTTTTTT CASSQEGLAGGDTGELFF NA TRBJ2-2 TRBV4-3 TRBD2
TGTGCCAGCTCACCCGCCAGGACAGGGGCAGCAGATACGCAGTATTTT CASSPARTGAADTQYF many TRBJ2-3 TRBV18 TRBD1
TGTGCCAGCAGTTACACCAGGGGAGCCCTCAATCAGCCCCAGCATTTT CASSYTRGALNQPQHF NA TRBJ1-5 TRBV6-2/TRBV6-3 NA
TGTGCCAGCAGCCCCGCCCGGGGGGGCACAGATACGCAGTATTTT CASSPARGGTDTQYF NA TRBJ2-3 TRBV4-2 TRBD2
TGCAGTGCGTTCATCCAGGGAATAGGTGGCTACACCTTC CSAFIQGIGGYTF NA TRBJ1-2 TRBV20-1 NA
TGTGCCAGCAGCTCCACAGATACGCAGTATTTT CASSSTDTQYF many TRBJ2-3 TRBV7-9 NA
TGTGCCAGCAATATTGGCGTAGGAGAGACCCAGTACTTC CASNIGVGETQYF few TRBJ2-5 TRBV6-1 NA
TGTGCCAGCAGTCCAGGGTTCTCTTCCTACGAGCAGTACTTC CASSPGFSSYEQYF many TRBJ2-7 TRBV11-2 NA
TGTGCCAGCAGTGAATATGGTTACGAGCAGTACTTC CASSEYGYEQYF many TRBJ2-7 TRBV25-1 NA
TGTGCCAGCAGTCCCTATATAACCGAAGAGACCCAGTACTTC CASSPYITEETQYF many TRBJ2-5 TRBV28 NA
TGCAGTGCTAGAGAACTGACAGGGTCGTACACTGAAGCTTTCTTT CSARELTGSYTEAFF few TRBJ1-1 TRBV20-1 TRBD1
TGTGCCACCCGACTCCGGGACAGGATCTACAATGAGCAGTTCTTC CATRLRDRIYNEQFF many TRBJ2-1 TRBV15 TRBD1
TGTGCCAGCAGTGCGGTTGCTACCCCCGATACGCAGTATTTT CASSAVATPDTQYF few TRBJ2-3 TRBV2 NA
TGTGCCAGCAGCCGGACTAGCGGGGGTACTAATGAGCAGTTCTTC CASSRTSGGTNEQFF few TRBJ2-1 TRBV7-9 TRBD2
TGTGCCAGCAGCCGGGGTCGGGGCTACACCTTC CASSRGRGYTF few TRBJ1-2 TRBV12-3/TRBV12-4 NA
TGTGCCAGCAGCTCCCCAACTCAAGAGAGCTCCTATAATTCACCCCTCCACTTT CASSSPTQESSYNSPLHF few TRBJ1-6 TRBV9 NA
TGCGCCAGCAGTGACAAGACTAGCGGGGTAGGGGAGCAGTTCTTC CASSDKTSGVGEQFF many TRBJ2-1 TRBV10-2 TRBD2
TGTGCCAGCAGCTTCCACAGGGGGGGATACTTATACGAGCAGTACTTC CASSFHRGGYLYEQYF many TRBJ2-7 TRBV7-2 NA
TGTGCCAGTGGCCGGGGCTCTTCTTGGAATGAGCAGTTCTTC CASGRGSSWNEQFF many TRBJ2-1 TRBV19 NA
TGTGCCAGCACCAAGACAGAAGCAATATCACCCCTCCACTTT CASTKTEAISPLHF many TRBJ1-6 TRBV6-5 NA
TGTGCCAGCAGCCAAGCCACGGGTACGGCCAACGTCCTGACTTTC CASSQATGTANVLTF few TRBJ2-6 TRBV3-1 NA
TGTGCCAGCAGCTTAGATGGAGCGGGGCGGTCCCAAGAGACCCAGTACTTC CASSLDGAGRSQETQYF many TRBJ2-5 TRBV7-9 TRBD2